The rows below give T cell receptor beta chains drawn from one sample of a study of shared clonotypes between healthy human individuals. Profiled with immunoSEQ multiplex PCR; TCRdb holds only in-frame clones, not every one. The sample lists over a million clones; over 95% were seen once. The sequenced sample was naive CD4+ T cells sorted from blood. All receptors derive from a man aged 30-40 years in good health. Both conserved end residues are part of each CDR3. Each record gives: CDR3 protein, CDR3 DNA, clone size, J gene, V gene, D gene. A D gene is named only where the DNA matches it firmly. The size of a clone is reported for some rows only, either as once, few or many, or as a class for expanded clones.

CDR3 protein: CASSQRQGNVLTF
CDR3 DNA: TGCGCCAGCAGCCAAAGACAGGGGAACGTCCTGACTTTC
clone size: NA
J gene: TRBJ2-6
V gene: TRBV4-1
D gene: TRBD1

CDR3 protein: CASSPRAETDTQYF
CDR3 DNA: TGTGCCAGCTCACCACGGGCCGAGACAGATACGCAGTATTTT
clone size: NA
J gene: TRBJ2-3
V gene: TRBV18
D gene: NA

CDR3 protein: CASSVGLTVLNTQYF
CDR3 DNA: TGTGCCAGCAGTGTGGGCTTAACCGTCTTAAATACGCAGTATTTT
clone size: NA
J gene: TRBJ2-3
V gene: TRBV2
D gene: NA

CDR3 protein: CASSLGGPSRSGYTF
CDR3 DNA: TGTGCCAGCAGCTTAGGGGGACCGAGTCGTAGTGGCTACACCTTC
clone size: NA
J gene: TRBJ1-2
V gene: TRBV7-2
D gene: NA

CDR3 protein: CASGLSGTGAYEQYF
CDR3 DNA: TGTGCCAGCGGACTGTCCGGGACAGGGGCCTACGAGCAGTACTTC
clone size: once
J gene: TRBJ2-7
V gene: TRBV4-2
D gene: TRBD1

CDR3 protein: CASRRTIDPHGDRAYEQYF
CDR3 DNA: TGTGCAAGTCGCCGTACAATAGACCCCCATGGTGACAGAGCCTACGAGCAGTACTTC
clone size: NA
J gene: TRBJ2-7
V gene: TRBV12-2
D gene: NA

CDR3 protein: CASSENPGINNYGYTF
CDR3 DNA: TGTGCCAGCAGTGAAAATCCAGGGATAAATAACTATGGCTACACCTTC
clone size: NA
J gene: TRBJ1-2
V gene: TRBV6-1
D gene: NA

CDR3 protein: CASSLGLAGVYEQFF
CDR3 DNA: TGTGCCAGCAGCTTGGGACTAGCGGGAGTCTATGAGCAGTTCTTC
clone size: NA
J gene: TRBJ2-1
V gene: TRBV7-9
D gene: TRBD2

CDR3 protein: CASSPPGANYGYTF
CDR3 DNA: TGTGCCAGCTCACCACCGGGCGCTAACTATGGCTACACCTTC
clone size: NA
J gene: TRBJ1-2
V gene: TRBV18
D gene: NA

CDR3 protein: CASSLSGGNYEQYF
CDR3 DNA: TGCGCCAGCAGCTTGTCGGGGGGGAACTACGAGCAGTACTTC
clone size: NA
J gene: TRBJ2-7
V gene: TRBV5-1
D gene: TRBD2

CDR3 protein: CASSALLDYEQYF
CDR3 DNA: TGCGCCAGCAGTGCACTCCTTGACTACGAGCAGTACTTC
clone size: once
J gene: TRBJ2-7
V gene: TRBV10-1
D gene: NA

CDR3 protein: CASSIGTGLGNNYEQYF
CDR3 DNA: TGTGCCAGCAGCATCGGGACGGGGCTGGGAAATAACTACGAGCAGTACTTC
clone size: NA
J gene: TRBJ2-7
V gene: TRBV9
D gene: NA

CDR3 protein: CASMRGISGYNEQFF
CDR3 DNA: TGCGCCAGCATGCGGGGGATATCGGGGTACAATGAGCAGTTCTTC
clone size: NA
J gene: TRBJ2-1
V gene: TRBV5-1
D gene: TRBD2

CDR3 protein: CAWTPGLGEAFF
CDR3 DNA: TGTGCCTGGACCCCAGGGTTAGGTGAAGCTTTCTTT
clone size: NA
J gene: TRBJ1-1
V gene: TRBV30
D gene: NA

CDR3 protein: CASSMLGPGQANVLTF
CDR3 DNA: TGTGCCAGTAGTATGTTAGGGCCGGGGCAGGCCAACGTCCTGACTTTC
clone size: NA
J gene: TRBJ2-6
V gene: TRBV19
D gene: NA

CDR3 protein: CASSVGRDREFFGEQYF
CDR3 DNA: TGTGCCAGCAGCGTAGGTAGGGACAGGGAGTTTTTTGGCGAGCAGTACTTC
clone size: NA
J gene: TRBJ2-7
V gene: TRBV9
D gene: TRBD1

CDR3 protein: CASSAPVLTSYTF
CDR3 DNA: TGTGCCAGCAGCGCCCCCGTGTTGACGAGCTACACCTTC
clone size: NA
J gene: TRBJ1-2
V gene: TRBV7-9
D gene: NA

CDR3 protein: CASNRPPTDTQYF
CDR3 DNA: TGTGCCAGCAACCGACCACCCACAGATACGCAGTATTTT
clone size: NA
J gene: TRBJ2-3
V gene: TRBV7-2
D gene: NA

CDR3 protein: CASSLDKGSYYEQYF
CDR3 DNA: TGCGCCAGCAGCTTGGACAAGGGTTCTTACTACGAGCAGTACTTC
clone size: NA
J gene: TRBJ2-7
V gene: TRBV5-1
D gene: NA

CDR3 protein: CASRDRAYYGYTF
CDR3 DNA: TGTGCCAGCAGAGACAGGGCCTACTATGGCTACACCTTC
clone size: NA
J gene: TRBJ1-2
V gene: TRBV2
D gene: TRBD1

CDR3 protein: CASSISGLLILGEQFF
CDR3 DNA: TGTGCCAGTAGTATAAGCGGACTACTTATCCTGGGTGAGCAGTTCTTC
clone size: NA
J gene: TRBJ2-1
V gene: TRBV19
D gene: NA

CDR3 protein: CAWSIGGKTQYF
CDR3 DNA: TGTGCCTGGAGCATAGGTGGGAAGACCCAGTACTTC
clone size: NA
J gene: TRBJ2-5
V gene: TRBV30
D gene: NA

CDR3 protein: CASSRTQGSQPQHF
CDR3 DNA: TGTGCCAGCAGTCGCACTCAGGGAAGTCAGCCCCAGCATTTT
clone size: NA
J gene: TRBJ1-5
V gene: TRBV6-5
D gene: NA